What follows describes a single T cell receptor beta chain. This record comes from a study of blood T cell repertoires in COVID-19. This CDR3 spans 17 amino acids. In germline, CDR1 is LGHDT, CDR2 YNNKEL (reference sequence). V was shortened by 3 bases and J by 0 bases, with 15 bases between the two germline ends. The table came from immunoSEQ multiplex PCR; TCRdb's copy has only in-frame clones and leaves some out. The table includes 110,000 or so clones, 88% detected once. The receptor was derived from a human donor in a cohort sampled during active COVID-19. Sequenced input: peripheral blood. This chain uses TRBV3-1 (or the pseudogene TRBV3-2) with TRBJ2-1; TRBD2 is a possible D gene (5 bases). CDR3 loop: CASSQMRARSSYNEQFF. The CDR3 coding sequence is TGTGCCAGCAGCCAGATGAGGGCTAGGAGCTCCTACAATGAGCAGTTCTTC.